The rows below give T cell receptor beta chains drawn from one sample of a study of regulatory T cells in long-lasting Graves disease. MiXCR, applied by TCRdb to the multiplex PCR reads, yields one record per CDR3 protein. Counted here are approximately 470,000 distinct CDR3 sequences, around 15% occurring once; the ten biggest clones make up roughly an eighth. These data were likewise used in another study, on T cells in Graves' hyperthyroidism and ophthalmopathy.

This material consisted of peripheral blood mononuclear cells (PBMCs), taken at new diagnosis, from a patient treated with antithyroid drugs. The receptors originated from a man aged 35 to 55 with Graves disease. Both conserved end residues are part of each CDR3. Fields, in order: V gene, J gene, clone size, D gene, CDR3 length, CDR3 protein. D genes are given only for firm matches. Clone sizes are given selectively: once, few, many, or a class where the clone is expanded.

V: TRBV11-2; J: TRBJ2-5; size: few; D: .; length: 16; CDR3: CASSPAGSSYRETQYF
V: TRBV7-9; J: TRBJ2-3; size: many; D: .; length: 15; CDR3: CAGTKPSADTDTQYF
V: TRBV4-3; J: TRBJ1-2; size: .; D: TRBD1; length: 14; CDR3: CASSRPGTGYGYTF
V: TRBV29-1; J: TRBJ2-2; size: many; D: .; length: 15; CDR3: CSVEEGSANTGELFF
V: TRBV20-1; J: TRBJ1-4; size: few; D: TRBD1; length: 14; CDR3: CSARRGQGNEKLFF
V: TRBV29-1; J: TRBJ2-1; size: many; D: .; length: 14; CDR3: CSVIRRESYNEQFF
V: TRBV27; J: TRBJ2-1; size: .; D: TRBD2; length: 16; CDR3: CASRRERGSSYNEQFF
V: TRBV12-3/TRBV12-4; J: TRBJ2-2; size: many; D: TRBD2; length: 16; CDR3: CASSHGLAGRTGELFF
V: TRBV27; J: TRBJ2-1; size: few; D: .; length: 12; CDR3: CASMSTLNEQFF
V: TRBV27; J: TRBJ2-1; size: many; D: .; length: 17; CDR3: CASSPPTVRSSYNEQFF
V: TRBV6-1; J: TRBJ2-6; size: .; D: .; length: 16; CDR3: CASSRFGFSGANVLTF
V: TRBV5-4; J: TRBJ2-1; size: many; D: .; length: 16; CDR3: CASSLPPLHSHNEQFF
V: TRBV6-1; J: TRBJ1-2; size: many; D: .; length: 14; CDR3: CASSRTGLDYGYTF
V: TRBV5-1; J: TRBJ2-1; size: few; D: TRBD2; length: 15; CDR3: CASSLGTSPSNEQFF
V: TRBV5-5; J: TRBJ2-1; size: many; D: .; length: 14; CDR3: CASSSGIRRNEQFF
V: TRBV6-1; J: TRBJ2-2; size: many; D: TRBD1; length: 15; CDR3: CASRWDRGGTGELFF
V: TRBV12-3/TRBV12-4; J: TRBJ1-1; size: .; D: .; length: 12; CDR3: CASSLRRREAFF
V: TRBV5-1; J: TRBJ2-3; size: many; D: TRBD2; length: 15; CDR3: CASSRLASSTDTQYF
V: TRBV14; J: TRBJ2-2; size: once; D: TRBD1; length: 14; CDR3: CASSQITGAGELFF
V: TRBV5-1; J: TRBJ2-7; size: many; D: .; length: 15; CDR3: CASSLEVLALYEQYF
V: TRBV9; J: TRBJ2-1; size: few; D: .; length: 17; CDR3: CASSPRSGTPAYWEQFF
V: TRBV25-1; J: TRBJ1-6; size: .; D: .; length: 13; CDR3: CASSDQYNSPLHF
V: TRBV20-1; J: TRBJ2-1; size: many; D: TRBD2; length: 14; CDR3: CSARASGRKNEQFF
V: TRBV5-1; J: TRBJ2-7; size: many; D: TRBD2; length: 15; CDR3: CASSRGLAGVYEQYF
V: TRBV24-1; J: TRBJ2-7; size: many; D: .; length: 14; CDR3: CATSDSGHTYEQYF
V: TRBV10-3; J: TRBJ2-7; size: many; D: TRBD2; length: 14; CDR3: CAISRAGEDYEQYF
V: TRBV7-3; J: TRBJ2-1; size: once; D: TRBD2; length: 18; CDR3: CASSSGLAGLSSYNERFF
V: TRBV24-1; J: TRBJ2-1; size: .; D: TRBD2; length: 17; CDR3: CATARQREADRGDEQFF
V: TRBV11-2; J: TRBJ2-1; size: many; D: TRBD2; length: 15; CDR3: CASSLVASGGGEQFF
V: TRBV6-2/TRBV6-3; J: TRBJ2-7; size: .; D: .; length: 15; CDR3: CASSDQRVGTYEQYF
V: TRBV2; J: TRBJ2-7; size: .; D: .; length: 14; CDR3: CANSEGRAGYEQYF
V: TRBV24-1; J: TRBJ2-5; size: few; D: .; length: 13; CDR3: CATSAGRQETQYF
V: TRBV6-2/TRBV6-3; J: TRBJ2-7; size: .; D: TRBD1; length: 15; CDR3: CASSYSRTGGYEQYF
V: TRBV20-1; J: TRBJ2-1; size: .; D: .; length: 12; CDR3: CSADPQLHEQFF
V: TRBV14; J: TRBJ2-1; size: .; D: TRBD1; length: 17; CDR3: CASSQDSDRGRGNEQFF
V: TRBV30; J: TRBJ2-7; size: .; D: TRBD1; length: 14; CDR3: CAWITGTGSYEQYF
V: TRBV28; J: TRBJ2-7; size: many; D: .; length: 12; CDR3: CASSFSLNEQYF
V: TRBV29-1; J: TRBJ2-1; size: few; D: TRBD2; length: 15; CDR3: CSVEETSGRFYEQFF
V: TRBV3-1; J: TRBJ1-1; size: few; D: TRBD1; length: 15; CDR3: CASSQVGTVNTEAFF
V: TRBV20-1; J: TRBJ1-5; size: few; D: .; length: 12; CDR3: CSARRTDQPQHF
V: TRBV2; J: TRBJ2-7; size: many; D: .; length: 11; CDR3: CASGQLGEQYF
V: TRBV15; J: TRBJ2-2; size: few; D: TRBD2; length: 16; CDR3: CATSREAGGPSGELFF
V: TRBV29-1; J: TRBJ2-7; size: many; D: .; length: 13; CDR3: CSVEAGGGYEQYF
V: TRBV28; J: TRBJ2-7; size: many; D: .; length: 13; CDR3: CASKGGDTYEQYF
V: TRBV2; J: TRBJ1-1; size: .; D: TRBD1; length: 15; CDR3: CASSASRDGQGEAFF
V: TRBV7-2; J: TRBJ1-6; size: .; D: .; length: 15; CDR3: CASSLSRGANSPLHF
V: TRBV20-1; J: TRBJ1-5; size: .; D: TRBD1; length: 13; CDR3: CSAPPDRAQPQHF
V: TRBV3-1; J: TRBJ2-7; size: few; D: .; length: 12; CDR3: CASSQAEGSQYF
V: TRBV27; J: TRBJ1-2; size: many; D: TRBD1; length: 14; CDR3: CASRLDREDYGYTF
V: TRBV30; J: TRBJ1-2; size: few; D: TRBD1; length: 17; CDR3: CAWRGWTGTGGDYGYTF
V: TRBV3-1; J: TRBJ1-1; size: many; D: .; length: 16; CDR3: CASSQGLRPRGTEAFF
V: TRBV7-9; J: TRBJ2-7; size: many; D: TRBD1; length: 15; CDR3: CASSVLDRGPHEQYF
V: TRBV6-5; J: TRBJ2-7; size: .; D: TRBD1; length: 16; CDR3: CASSHSSGTGAYEQYF
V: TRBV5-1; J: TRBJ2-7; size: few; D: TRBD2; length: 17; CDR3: CASSWTSGIARSYEQYF
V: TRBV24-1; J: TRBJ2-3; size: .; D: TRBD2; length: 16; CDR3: CATSDPGLALTDTQYF
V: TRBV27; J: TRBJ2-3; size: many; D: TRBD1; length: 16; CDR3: CASSFLSGQAINTQYF
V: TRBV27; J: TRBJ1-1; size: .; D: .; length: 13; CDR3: CASSYGTGVEAFF